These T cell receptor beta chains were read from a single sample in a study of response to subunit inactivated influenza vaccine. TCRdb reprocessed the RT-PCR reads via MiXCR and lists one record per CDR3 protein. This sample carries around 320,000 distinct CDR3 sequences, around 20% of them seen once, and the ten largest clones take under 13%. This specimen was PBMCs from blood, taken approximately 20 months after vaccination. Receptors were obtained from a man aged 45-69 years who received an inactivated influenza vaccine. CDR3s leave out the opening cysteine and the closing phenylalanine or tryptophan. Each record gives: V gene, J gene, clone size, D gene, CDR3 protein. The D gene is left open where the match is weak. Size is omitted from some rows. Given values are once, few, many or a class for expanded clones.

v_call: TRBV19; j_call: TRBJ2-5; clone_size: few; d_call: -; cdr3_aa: ASSPTKLPSETQY
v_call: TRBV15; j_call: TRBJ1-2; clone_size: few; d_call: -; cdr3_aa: ATSSNGGYYGYT
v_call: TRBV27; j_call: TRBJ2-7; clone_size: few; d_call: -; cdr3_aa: ASTYRPSPGYEQY
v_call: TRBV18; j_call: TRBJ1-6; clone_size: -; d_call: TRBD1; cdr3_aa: ASSPAGTGGNSPLH
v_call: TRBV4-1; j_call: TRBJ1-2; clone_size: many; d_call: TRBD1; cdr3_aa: ASSQGRGGSHGYT
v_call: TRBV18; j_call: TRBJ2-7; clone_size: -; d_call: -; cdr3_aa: ASSPPGSYYEQY
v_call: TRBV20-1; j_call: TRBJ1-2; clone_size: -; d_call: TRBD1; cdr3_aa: SAREGGGGSYGYT
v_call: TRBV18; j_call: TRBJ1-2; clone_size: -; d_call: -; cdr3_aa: ASSPGAEGRDGYT
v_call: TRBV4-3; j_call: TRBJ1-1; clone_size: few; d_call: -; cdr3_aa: ASSQDFNTEAF
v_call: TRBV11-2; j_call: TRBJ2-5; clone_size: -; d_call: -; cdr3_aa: ASSIRLVRGETQY
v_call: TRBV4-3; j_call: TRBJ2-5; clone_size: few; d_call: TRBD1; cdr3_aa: ASSQTGGAETQY
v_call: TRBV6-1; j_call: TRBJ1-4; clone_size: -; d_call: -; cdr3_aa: ATRSGRANEKLF
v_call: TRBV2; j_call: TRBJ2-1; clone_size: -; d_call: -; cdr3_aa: ASSQSVNEQF
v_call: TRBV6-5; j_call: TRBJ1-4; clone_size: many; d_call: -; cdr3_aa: ASSYSRTNEKLF
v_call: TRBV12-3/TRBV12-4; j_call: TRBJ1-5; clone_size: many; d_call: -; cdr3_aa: ASRQGYQPQH
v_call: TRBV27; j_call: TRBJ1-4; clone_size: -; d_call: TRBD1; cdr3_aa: ASSSGETGGDEKLF
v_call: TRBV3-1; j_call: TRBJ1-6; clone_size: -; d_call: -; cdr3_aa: ASSQRAQRSSPLH
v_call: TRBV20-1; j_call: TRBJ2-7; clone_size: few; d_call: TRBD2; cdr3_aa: SASIAGGLYEQY
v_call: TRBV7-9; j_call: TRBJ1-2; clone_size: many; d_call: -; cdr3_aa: ASSQDTNYGYT
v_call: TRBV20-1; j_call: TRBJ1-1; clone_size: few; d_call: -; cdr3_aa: SARELSRVTEAF
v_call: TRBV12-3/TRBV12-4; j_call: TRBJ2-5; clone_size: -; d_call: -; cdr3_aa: ASSSRETQY
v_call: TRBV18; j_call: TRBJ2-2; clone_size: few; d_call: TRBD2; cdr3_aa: ASSPVGSGSSGELF
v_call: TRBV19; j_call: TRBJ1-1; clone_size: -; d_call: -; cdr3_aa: ASSGWQGNTEAF
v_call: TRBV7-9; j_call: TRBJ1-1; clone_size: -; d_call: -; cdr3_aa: ASSSRGWTEAF
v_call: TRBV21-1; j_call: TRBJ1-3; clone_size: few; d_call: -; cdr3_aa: ASSREMEGARGNTIY
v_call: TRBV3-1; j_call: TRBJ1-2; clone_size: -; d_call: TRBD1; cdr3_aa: ASSQIPGTGEYGYT
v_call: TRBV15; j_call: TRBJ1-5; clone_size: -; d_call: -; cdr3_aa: ATSHSDSSQPQH
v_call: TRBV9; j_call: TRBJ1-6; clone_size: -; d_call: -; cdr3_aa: ASSPTDAYNSPLH
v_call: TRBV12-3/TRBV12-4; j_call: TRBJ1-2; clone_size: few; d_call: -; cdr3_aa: ASSLTTSGYGYT
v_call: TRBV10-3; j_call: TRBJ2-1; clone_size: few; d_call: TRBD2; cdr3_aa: AISESSGRLYNEQF
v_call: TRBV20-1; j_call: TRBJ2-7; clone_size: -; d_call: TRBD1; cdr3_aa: SAKDRGRGTYEQY
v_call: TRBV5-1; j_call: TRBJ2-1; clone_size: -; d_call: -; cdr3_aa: ASSLALEGESSYNEQF
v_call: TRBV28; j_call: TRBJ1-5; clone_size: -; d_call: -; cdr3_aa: ASSDGYSNQPQH
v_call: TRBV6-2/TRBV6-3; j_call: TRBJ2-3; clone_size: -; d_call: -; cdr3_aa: ASSTFITGDTQY
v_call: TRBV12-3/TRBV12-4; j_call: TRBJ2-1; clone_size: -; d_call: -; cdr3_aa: ASSTTSGEQF
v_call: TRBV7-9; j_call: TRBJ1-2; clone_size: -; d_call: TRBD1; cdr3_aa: ASSFGTETYGYT
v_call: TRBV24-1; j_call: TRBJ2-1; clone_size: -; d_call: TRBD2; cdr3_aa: ATSDPAGTSGVSGEQF
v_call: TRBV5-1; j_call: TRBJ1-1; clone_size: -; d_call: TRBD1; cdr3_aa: ASSTSGQFNTEAF
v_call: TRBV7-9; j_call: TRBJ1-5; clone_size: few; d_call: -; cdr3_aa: ASSLGSDQPQH
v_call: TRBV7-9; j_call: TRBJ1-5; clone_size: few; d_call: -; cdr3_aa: ASSIMDQPQH
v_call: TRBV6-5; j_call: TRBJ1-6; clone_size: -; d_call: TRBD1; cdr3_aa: ASSYWGTENNSPLH
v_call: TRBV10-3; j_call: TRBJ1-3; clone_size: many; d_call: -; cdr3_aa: AIGGNDSGNTIY
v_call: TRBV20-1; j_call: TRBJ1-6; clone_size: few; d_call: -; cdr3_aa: SATYASSYNSPLH
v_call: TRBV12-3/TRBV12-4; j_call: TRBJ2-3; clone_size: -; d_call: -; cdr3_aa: ASRLPGTDTQY
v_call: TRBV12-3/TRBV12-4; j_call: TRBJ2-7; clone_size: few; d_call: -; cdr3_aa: ASSLTLGEAYEQY
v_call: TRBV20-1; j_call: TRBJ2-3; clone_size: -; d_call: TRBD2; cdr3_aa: SARVGTSGPSTDTQY
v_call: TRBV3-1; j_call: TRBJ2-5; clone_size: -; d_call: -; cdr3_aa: ASSQDLTGGETQY
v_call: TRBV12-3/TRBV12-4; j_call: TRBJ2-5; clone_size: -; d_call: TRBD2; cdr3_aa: ASSFGLAGGLETQY
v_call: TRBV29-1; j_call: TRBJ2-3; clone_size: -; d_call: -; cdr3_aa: SVALGTSTDTQY